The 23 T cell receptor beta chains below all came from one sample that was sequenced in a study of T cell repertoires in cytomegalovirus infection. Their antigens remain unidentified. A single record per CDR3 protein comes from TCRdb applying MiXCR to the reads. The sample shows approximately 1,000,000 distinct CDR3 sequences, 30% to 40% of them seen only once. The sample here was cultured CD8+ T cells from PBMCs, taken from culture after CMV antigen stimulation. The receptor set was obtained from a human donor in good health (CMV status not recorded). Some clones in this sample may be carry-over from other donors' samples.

The CDR3 nucleotides are TGTGCCAGCAGTTTAGTCCCAGGAAGATACGAGCAGTACTTC. Amino acids: CASSLVPGRYEQYF. This chain links TRBV12-3 or TRBV12-4 with TRBJ2-7; D not resolved. Trimming left V 1 base short and J 4 bases short, with 11 bases between. This CDR3 has 14 amino acids.

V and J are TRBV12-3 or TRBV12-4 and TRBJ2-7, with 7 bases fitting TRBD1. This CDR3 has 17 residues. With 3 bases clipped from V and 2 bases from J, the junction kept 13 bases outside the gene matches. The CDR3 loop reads CASSLGVGTEVTYEQYV. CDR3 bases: TGTGCCAGCAGTTTGGGGGTCGGGACAGAGGTGACCTACGAGCAGTACGTC.

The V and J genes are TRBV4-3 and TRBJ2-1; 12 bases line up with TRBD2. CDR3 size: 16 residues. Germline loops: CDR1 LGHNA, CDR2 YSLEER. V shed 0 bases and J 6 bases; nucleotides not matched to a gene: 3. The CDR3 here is CASSQEGLAGRNEQFF. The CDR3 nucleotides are TGCGCCAGCAGCCAAGAGGGACTAGCGGGCCGCAATGAGCAGTTCTTC.

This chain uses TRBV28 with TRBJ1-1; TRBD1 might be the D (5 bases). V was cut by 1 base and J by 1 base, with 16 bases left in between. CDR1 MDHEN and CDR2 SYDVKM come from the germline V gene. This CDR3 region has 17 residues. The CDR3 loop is CASSLFPGPPGNTEAFF. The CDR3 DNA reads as TGTGCCAGCAGTTTATTCCCGGGACCCCCCGGGAACACTGAAGCTTTCTTT. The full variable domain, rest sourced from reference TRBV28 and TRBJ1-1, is DVKVTQSSRYLVKRTGEKVFLECVQDMDHENMFWYRQDPGLGLRLIYFSYDVKMKEKGDIPEGYSVSREKKERFSLILESASTNQTSMYLCASSLFPGPPGNTEAFFGQGTRLTVV.

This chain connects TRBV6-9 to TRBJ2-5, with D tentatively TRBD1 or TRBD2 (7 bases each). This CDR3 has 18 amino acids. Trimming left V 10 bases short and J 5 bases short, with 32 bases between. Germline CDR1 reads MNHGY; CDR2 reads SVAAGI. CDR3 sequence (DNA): TGTGCCATCGGGAGGTCCGAGACAGGGAACACCCCTCGGGAGACCCAGTACTTC. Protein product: CAIGRSETGNTPRETQYF.

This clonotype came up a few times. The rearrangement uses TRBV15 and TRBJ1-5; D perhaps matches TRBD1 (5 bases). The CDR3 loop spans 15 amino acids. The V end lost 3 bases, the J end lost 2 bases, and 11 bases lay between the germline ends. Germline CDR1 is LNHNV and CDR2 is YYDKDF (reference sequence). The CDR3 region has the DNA TGTGCCACCAGCAGCGACGGGGGAGGCAATCAGCCCCAGCATTTT. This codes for CATSSDGGGNQPQHF.

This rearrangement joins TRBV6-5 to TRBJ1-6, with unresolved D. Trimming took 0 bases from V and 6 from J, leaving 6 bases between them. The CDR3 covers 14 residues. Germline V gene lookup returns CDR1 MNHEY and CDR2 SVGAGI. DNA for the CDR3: TGTGCCAGCAGTTACTCTATGGGTAATTCACCCCTCCACTTT. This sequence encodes CASSYSMGNSPLHF.

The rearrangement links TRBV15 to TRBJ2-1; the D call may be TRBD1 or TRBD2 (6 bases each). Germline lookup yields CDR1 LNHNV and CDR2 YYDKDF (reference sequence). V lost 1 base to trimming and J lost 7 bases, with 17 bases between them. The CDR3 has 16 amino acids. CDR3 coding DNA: TGTGCCACCAGCAGAGCGGCGGGGCAGGGGAGGAATGAGCAGTTCTTC. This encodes CATSRAAGQGRNEQFF.

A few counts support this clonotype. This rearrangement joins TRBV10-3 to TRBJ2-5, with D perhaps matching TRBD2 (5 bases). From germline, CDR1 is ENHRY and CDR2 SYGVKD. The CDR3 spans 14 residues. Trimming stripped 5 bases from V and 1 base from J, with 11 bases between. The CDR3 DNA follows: TGTGCCATCAGTAACCCGGGATCCCAAGAGACCCAGTACTTC. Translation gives CAISNPGSQETQYF.

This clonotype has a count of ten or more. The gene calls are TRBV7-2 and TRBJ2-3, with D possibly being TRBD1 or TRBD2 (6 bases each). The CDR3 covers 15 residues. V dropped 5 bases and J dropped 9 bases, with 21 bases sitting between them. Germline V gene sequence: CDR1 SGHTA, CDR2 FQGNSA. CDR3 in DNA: TGTGCCAGCAGCCCCAATACAGGGAGAGGGGGGACGCAGTATTTT. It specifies CASSPNTGRGGTQYF.

CDR3 coding DNA: TGTGCCAGCACCTACACAAGGGGGCTGAACACTGAAGCTTTCTTT. The encoded protein is CASTYTRGLNTEAFF. V and J are TRBV6-1 and TRBJ1-1, with 7 nucleotides matching TRBD1. V trimming: 7 bases; J trimming: 0 bases; junction bases outside the gene matches: 8. The CDR3 length is 15 residues. The germline V gene has CDR1 MNHNS and CDR2 SASEGT.

As DNA, the CDR3 is TGCGCCAGCAGCTTTGCTCAAGCCGGGGCCCGGGCGGGGGGCTACACCTTC. Translation: CASSFAQAGARAGGYTF. The V gene is TRBV5-1, the J gene TRBJ1-2, with D possibly TRBD1 on 5 matching bases. Germline V gene data show CDR1 as SGHRS and CDR2 as YFSETQ. Trimming pared 2 bases from V and 8 bases from J, leaving 25 bases between. The CDR3 sequence is 17 residues long.

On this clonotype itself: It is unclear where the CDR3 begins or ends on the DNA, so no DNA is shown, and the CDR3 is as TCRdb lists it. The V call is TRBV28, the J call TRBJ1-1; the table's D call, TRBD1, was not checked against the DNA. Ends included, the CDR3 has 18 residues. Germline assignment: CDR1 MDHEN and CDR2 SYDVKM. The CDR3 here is CASSTSIWGKDANTEAFF.

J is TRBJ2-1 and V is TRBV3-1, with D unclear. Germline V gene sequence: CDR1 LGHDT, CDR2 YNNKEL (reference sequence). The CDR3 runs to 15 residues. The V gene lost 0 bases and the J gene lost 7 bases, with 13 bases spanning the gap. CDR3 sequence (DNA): TGTGCCAGCAGCCAAGAGGGAAAGGGTCGGAATGAGCAGTTCTTC. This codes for CASSQEGKGRNEQFF.

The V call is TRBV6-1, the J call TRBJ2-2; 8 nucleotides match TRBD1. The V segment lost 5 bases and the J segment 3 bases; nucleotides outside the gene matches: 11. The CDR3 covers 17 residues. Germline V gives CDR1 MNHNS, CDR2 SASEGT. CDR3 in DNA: TGTGCCAGCAGTTATGACAGGGGTCGATGGGACACCGGGGAGCTGTTTTTT. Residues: CASSYDRGRWDTGELFF.

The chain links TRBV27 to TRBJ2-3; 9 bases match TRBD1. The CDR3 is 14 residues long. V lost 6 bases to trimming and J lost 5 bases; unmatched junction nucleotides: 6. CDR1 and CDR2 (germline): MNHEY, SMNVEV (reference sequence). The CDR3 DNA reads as TGTGCCAGCAGGACAGGGGGTGCTAGAGATACGCAGTATTTT. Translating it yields CASRTGGARDTQYF.

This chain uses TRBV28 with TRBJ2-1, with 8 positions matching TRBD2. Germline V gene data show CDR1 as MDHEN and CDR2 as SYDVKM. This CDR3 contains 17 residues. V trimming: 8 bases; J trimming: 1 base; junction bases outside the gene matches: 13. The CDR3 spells CASDTIRGGSSYNEQFF. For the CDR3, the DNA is TGTGCCAGCGACACCATTCGCGGGGGGTCTTCCTACAATGAGCAGTTCTTC.

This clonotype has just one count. The CDR3 nucleotides are TGTGCCAGCAGCTTATGGAGGGGGGACCACTCCTACGAGCAGTACGTC. This gives the protein CASSLWRGDHSYEQYV. The V call is TRBV7-9, the J call TRBJ2-7, with D tentatively TRBD1 or TRBD2 (6 bases each). Trimming left V 2 bases short and J 0 bases short, with 14 bases between. The CDR3 has 16 amino acids. Germline CDR1 SEHNR, CDR2 FQNEAQ (reference sequence).

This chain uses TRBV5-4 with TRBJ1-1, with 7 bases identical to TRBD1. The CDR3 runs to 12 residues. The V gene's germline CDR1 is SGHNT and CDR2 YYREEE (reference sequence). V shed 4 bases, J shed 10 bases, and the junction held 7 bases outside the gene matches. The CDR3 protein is CASSGGPGGAFF. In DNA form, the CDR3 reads TGTGCCAGCAGCGGGGGCCCAGGGGGAGCTTTCTTT. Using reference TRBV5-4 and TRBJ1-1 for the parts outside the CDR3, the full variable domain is ETGVTQSPTHLIKTRGQQVTLRCSSQSGHNTVSWYQQALGQGPQFIFQYYREEENGRGNFPPRFSGLQFPNYSSELNVNALELDDSALYLCASSGGPGGAFFGQGTRLTVV.

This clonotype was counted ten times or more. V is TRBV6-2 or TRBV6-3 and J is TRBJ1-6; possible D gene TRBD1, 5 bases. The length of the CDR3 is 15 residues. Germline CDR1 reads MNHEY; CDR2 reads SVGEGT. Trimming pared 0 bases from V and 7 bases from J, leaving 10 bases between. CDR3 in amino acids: CASSYSKEGNSPLHF. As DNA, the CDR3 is TGTGCCAGCAGTTACTCGAAGGAGGGGAATTCACCCCTCCACTTT.

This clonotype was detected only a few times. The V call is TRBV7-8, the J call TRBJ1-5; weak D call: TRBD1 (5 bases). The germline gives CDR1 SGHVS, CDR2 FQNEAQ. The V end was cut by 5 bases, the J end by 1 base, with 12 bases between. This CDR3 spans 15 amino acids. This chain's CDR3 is CASSLRDASNQPQHF. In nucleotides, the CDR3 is TGTGCCAGCAGCCTAAGGGACGCGAGCAATCAGCCCCAGCATTTT.

As DNA, the CDR3 is TGTGCCAGCAGCCCGAGTTTTCGGGGACCGGACTATGGCTACACCTTC. It yields the protein CASSPSFRGPDYGYTF. This rearrangement joins TRBV14 to TRBJ1-2, with TRBD1 as a possible D gene (5 bases). CDR3 length: 16 amino acids. CDR1 SGHDN and CDR2 FVKESK come from the germline V gene. With 4 bases removed from V and 3 bases from J, the gap between germline ends came to 18 bases.

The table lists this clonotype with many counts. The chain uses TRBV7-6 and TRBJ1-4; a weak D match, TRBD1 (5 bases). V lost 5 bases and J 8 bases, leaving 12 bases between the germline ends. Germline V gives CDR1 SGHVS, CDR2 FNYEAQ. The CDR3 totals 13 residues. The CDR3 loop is CASSQRGGEKLFF. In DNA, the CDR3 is TGTGCCAGCAGCCAAAGGGGAGGGGAAAAACTGTTTTTT. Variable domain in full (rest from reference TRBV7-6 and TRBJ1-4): GAGVSQSPRYKVTKRGQDVALRCDPISGHVSLYWYRQALGQGPEFLTYFNYEAQQDKSGLPNDRFSAERPEGSISTLTIQRTEQRDSAMYRCASSQRGGEKLFFGSGTQLSVL.